This paragraph reports one T cell receptor beta chain. Its antigen is unknown. This sample is part of a study of T cell repertoires in ileal Crohn's disease. On the study more broadly: All patients had surgery for stricturing (61%) or penetrating (about 39%) disease. About half received postoperative treatment, about a dozen with thiopurines and roughly 20 anti-TNF. Whole-study findings and limits: Postoperative endoscopy occurred within one year, median about 6.9 months. Active smokers at surgery had more clonal expansions than non-smokers.

Profiling relied on immunoSEQ multiplex PCR, and the TCRdb table lists in-frame clones only, not all of them. The profile shows a few thousand clones, roughly 80% of them singletons. The CDR3 covers 13 residues. Trimming took off 2 bases at V and 6 bases at J, with 10 bases between the two ends. From germline, CDR1 is MNHEY and CDR2 SVGAGI. The sample's time point: neoterminal ileum biopsy at postoperative endoscopy, about 6 months after surgery. Sequenced material: ileal tissue. The gene calls are TRBV6-5 and TRBJ1-2; no firm D call. The receptor comes from an adult with Crohn's disease. The CDR3 loop is CASSYESGDGYTF. The CDR3 region has the DNA TGTGCCAGCAGTTACGAATCCGGGGATGGCTACACCTTC.